A selection of T cell receptor beta chains follows, all from one sample in a study of blood T cell repertoires in COVID-19. Data came from immunoSEQ multiplex PCR; TCRdb stores just in-frame clones and leaves some out. The sample includes 200,000 to 250,000 clones, approximately 90% seen only once; the top ten take about 1.3%. The sequencing sample was made of peripheral blood. The receptors originated from a man aged 25 to 40 with acute or convalescent COVID-19. CDR3s include the opening cysteine and the closing phenylalanine or tryptophan. The D gene is left open where the match is weak. Size is stated for part of the rows, as once, few or many counts, or as a class when the clone is expanded.

clone_size j_call v_call d_call cdr3_aa cdr3_nt
- TRBJ2-5 TRBV29-1 - CSVSPLRETQYF TGCAGCGTCTCGCCACTTCGAGAGACCCAGTACTTC
- TRBJ1-1 TRBV5-1 - CASSLLGEAEAFF TGCGCCAGCAGCTTGCTAGGGGAGGCTGAAGCTTTCTTT
- TRBJ2-2 TRBV11-1 - CASSFRVGELFF TGTGCCAGCAGCTTCAGGGTCGGGGAGCTGTTTTTT
- TRBJ1-1 TRBV6-5 - CASSYSGGVEAFF TGTGCCAGCAGTTACTCGGGAGGGGTAGAAGCTTTCTTT
- TRBJ1-2 TRBV4-1 - CASSQEGLRRSGYGYTF TGCGCCAGCAGCCAAGAGGGGTTAAGGAGGTCTGGCTATGGCTACACCTTC
- TRBJ1-6 TRBV28 - CASSFSVGGPKNSPLHF TGTGCCAGCAGTTTTTCCGTGGGGGGGCCCAAAAATTCACCCCTCCACTTT
- TRBJ1-5 TRBV15 - CATSREQEGQPQHF TGTGCCACCAGCAGAGAACAGGAGGGGCAGCCCCAGCATTTT
- TRBJ1-6 TRBV19 - CASMSQGSGSPLHF TGTGCCAGTATGAGCCAGGGTAGTGGTTCACCCCTCCACTTT
once TRBJ2-3 TRBV7-9 - CASSLALQGSTDTQYF TGTGCCAGCAGCTTAGCTCTTCAGGGGAGCACAGATACGCAGTATTTT
- TRBJ2-3 TRBV12-3/TRBV12-4 - CASSLRDTQYF TGTGCCAGCAGTTTACGAGATACGCAGTATTTT
- TRBJ1-2 TRBV7-8 TRBD1 CASSLRTGDASYGYTF TGTGCCAGCAGCTTGAGGACAGGCGACGCGAGCTATGGCTACACCTTC
few TRBJ1-5 TRBV28 TRBD1 CASQGDSNQPQHF TGTGCCAGCCAGGGGGATAGCAATCAGCCCCAGCATTTT
once TRBJ2-1 TRBV28 - CASSLGGSSYNEQFF TGTGCCAGCAGTTTAGGAGGTAGCTCCTACAATGAGCAGTTCTTC
- TRBJ1-5 TRBV6-1 - CASSEVVLQAFTQPQHF TGTGCCAGCAGTGAAGTCGTATTACAGGCATTCACTCAGCCCCAGCATTTT
- TRBJ2-7 TRBV28 TRBD1 CASSLDRGFSYEQYF TGTGCCAGCAGTTTGGACAGGGGGTTCTCCTACGAGCAGTACTTC
few TRBJ1-1 TRBV6-6 - CASTTGTSWTEAFF TGTGCCAGCACTACCGGGACAAGCTGGACTGAAGCTTTCTTT
- TRBJ1-1 TRBV28 - CASRGRRGSTEAFF TGTGCCAGCAGGGGACGTCGGGGGTCGACTGAAGCTTTCTTT
- TRBJ1-2 TRBV6-1 - CASSEGGRWYGYTF TGTGCCAGCAGTGAAGGGGGCAGGTGGTATGGCTACACCTTC
- TRBJ1-2 TRBV12-3/TRBV12-4 - CASSFRGYGYTF TGTGCCAGCAGTTTCAGGGGCTATGGCTACACCTTC
few TRBJ1-1 TRBV2 - CASTRDRGGPEAFF TGTGCCAGCACCAGGGATAGAGGGGGTCCCGAAGCTTTCTTT
- TRBJ1-3 TRBV30 - CAWSSSGNTIYF TGTGCCTGGAGTTCCAGTGGAAACACCATATATTTT
- TRBJ2-2 TRBV7-9 TRBD1 CASSSDRGTGELFF TGTGCCAGCAGCTCGGACAGGGGGACCGGGGAGCTGTTTTTT
- TRBJ2-7 TRBV29-1 - CSVVGGYEQYF TGCAGCGTTGTCGGGGGCTACGAGCAGTACTTC
- TRBJ2-3 TRBV6-5 - CASKTGLSTDTQYF TGTGCCAGCAAAACCGGACTGTCCACAGATACGCAGTATTTT
- TRBJ2-5 TRBV5-1 - CASSVGPGETQYF TGCGCCAGCAGCGTGGGACCGGGAGAGACCCAGTACTTC
- TRBJ2-5 TRBV10-1 TRBD1 CASSEDPGGRTQYF TGCGCCAGCAGTGAGGACCCAGGGGGCAGGACCCAGTACTTC
- TRBJ2-3 TRBV6-6 - CASKNGGRSTTDTQYF TGTGCCAGCAAAAACGGAGGGAGGTCTACCACAGATACGCAGTATTTT
- TRBJ1-2 TRBV6-1 TRBD1 CASSGPGQGSNYGYTF TGTGCCAGCAGTGGCCCGGGACAGGGGTCTAACTATGGCTACACCTTC
few TRBJ1-6 TRBV18 - CASSPQDILHSPLHF TGTGCCAGCTCACCCCAGGACATCCTCCATTCACCCCTCCACTTT
- TRBJ2-2 TRBV19 TRBD2 CASSSGGGTGELFF TGTGCCAGTAGTAGTGGGGGGGGAACCGGGGAGCTGTTTTTT
once TRBJ2-7 TRBV6-5 TRBD1 CASSPTGGASHEQYF TGTGCCAGCAGCCCAACAGGGGGCGCATCCCACGAGCAGTACTTC
- TRBJ1-1 TRBV6-1 - CASSEGQLNTEAFF TGTGCCAGCAGTGAGGGACAACTGAACACTGAAGCTTTCTTT
- TRBJ2-4 TRBV7-3 TRBD2 CASSPLPPASGKKNIQYF TGTGCCAGCAGCCCACTACCCCCAGCTAGCGGAAAGAAAAACATTCAGTACTTC
- TRBJ1-6 TRBV30 TRBD1 CAWSVQGNSPLHF TGTGCCTGGAGTGTACAGGGGAATTCACCCCTCCACTTT
- TRBJ1-2 TRBV19 TRBD1 CATQDRSYGYTF TGTGCCACTCAGGACAGGAGCTATGGCTACACCTTC
- TRBJ2-3 TRBV18 - CASSPGLQGGTQYF TGTGCCAGCTCACCGGGACTGCAGGGGGGTACGCAGTATTTT
- TRBJ2-7 TRBV2 TRBD1 CASSEGQGAIGYEQYF TGTGCCAGCAGTGAAGGACAGGGGGCGATAGGCTACGAGCAGTACTTC
- TRBJ2-2 TRBV19 - CASMGLGFHTGELFF TGTGCCAGTATGGGCTTGGGTTTTCACACCGGGGAGCTGTTTTTT
- TRBJ2-3 TRBV5-1 TRBD2 CASSLDAGGTDTQYF TGCGCCAGCAGCTTGGATGCGGGGGGGACAGATACGCAGTATTTT
once TRBJ2-7 TRBV5-3 TRBD1 CARSPQDRVHEQYF TGTGCCAGAAGCCCCCAGGACAGGGTCCACGAGCAGTACTTC
- TRBJ2-1 TRBV4-2 TRBD2 CASSQDLVGLAGYNEQFF TGTGCCAGCAGCCAAGATCTAGTAGGTCTAGCGGGGTACAATGAGCAGTTCTTC
- TRBJ1-6 TRBV11-2 TRBD1 CASSSRRQGGSPLHF TGTGCCAGCAGCTCGAGGAGACAGGGGGGGTCACCCCTCCACTTT
- TRBJ2-3 TRBV29-1 - CSASLFIGEDTQYF TGCAGCGCGTCCCTCTTTATCGGGGAGGATACGCAGTATTTT
- TRBJ2-1 TRBV5-1 TRBD1 CASSDTGGNYNEQFF TGCGCCAGCAGCGACACAGGGGGAAACTACAATGAGCAGTTCTTC
few TRBJ2-3 TRBV24-1 - CATSDYTGVTDTQYF TGTGCCACCAGTGATTACACGGGGGTCACAGATACGCAGTATTTT
- TRBJ2-5 TRBV20-1 - CSASVGGAFEETQYF TGCAGTGCTAGTGTGGGTGGGGCTTTCGAAGAGACCCAGTACTTC
- TRBJ1-6 TRBV7-9 - CASSWGEGPSSYNSPLHF TGTGCCAGCAGCTGGGGGGAGGGCCCCAGCTCCTATAATTCACCCCTCCACTTT
- TRBJ2-6 TRBV7-3 - CASSLTRTVTGANVLTF TGTGCCAGCAGCTTAACAAGGACAGTGACTGGGGCCAACGTCCTGACTTTC
- TRBJ1-2 TRBV6-5 TRBD1 CASRIRQGPTF TGTGCCAGCAGAATTAGACAGGGGCCTACCTTC
few TRBJ1-5 TRBV19 TRBD1 CASSHDRGYSNQPQHF TGTGCCAGTAGCCACGACAGGGGATATAGCAATCAGCCCCAGCATTTT
- TRBJ2-2 TRBV5-4 TRBD2 CASRLAGGNTGELFF TGTGCCAGCAGACTAGCGGGGGGGAACACCGGGGAGCTGTTTTTT
- TRBJ1-1 TRBV13 - CAQTRRRGFEAFF TGTGCCCAAACCCGTCGGCGGGGATTTGAAGCTTTCTTT
- TRBJ2-3 TRBV2 TRBD2 CASSPTSGGAGTQYF TGTGCCAGTTCCCCCACTAGCGGGGGGGCAGGGACGCAGTATTTT
- TRBJ2-3 TRBV15 TRBD2 CATSRLALSTDTQYF TGTGCCACCAGCCGACTAGCGCTAAGCACAGATACGCAGTATTTT
- TRBJ1-6 TRBV28 - CASSFGGLRNSPLHF TGTGCCAGCAGTTTCGGGGGATTGAGAAATTCACCCCTCCACTTT
- TRBJ2-5 TRBV28 - CASSFRGPLGTQYF TGTGCCAGCAGTTTTCGGGGTCCCTTGGGGACCCAGTACTTC
- TRBJ1-1 TRBV18 TRBD1 CASSPSGGGLNTEAFF TGTGCCAGCTCACCTTCAGGGGGCGGACTGAACACTGAAGCTTTCTTT
- TRBJ2-5 TRBV30 - CAWISGAEETQYF TGTGCCTGGATCTCAGGGGCGGAGGAGACCCAGTACTTC
few TRBJ1-5 TRBV30 TRBD1 CAWSRQGGIGNQPQHF TGTGCCTGGAGCCGACAGGGGGGAATAGGCAATCAGCCCCAGCATTTT